Below, 30 T cell receptor beta chains from the same sample are listed, as sequenced in a study of PD-1 blockade in classical Hodgkin lymphoma (dated by TCRdb to 2020 to 2021). This specimen's time point label, per the study, means: cycle 2 day 1 (C2D1) of nivolumab. All trial patients had relapsed after autologous stem cell transplantation, with cohorts A, B and C differing in prior brentuximab vedotin exposure. The library came from the immunoSEQ multiplex PCR assay. TCRdb retrieved this table from immuneACCESS and kept in-frame rearrangements only. Not all clones are present; in checked studies, unresolved V genes account for under half, and no reason is known for the remainder. The sample table lists some 15,000 clones, more than 70% of them with a count of one. Around 25% of the sample comes from the top ten. Material: peripheral blood mononuclear cells (PBMCs), obtained before the second cycle of nivolumab. These receptors all stem from a human donor with classical Hodgkin lymphoma.

The rearrangement links TRBV7-8 to TRBJ1-1; 7 nucleotides match TRBD1. The germline V gene encodes CDR1 SGHVS and CDR2 FQNEAQ. V lost 5 bases to trimming and J lost 1 base; unmatched junction nucleotides: 7. This CDR3 region has 15 residues. The CDR3 DNA sequence: TGTGCCAGCAGCCCGGGACAGAACTCGAACACTGAAGCTTTCTTT. Its translation: CASSPGQNSNTEAFF.

The rearrangement joins TRBV6-6 to TRBJ1-4; maybe TRBD1 (5 bases). Trimming pared 0 bases from V and 6 bases from J, leaving 14 bases between. Looked up from germline, CDR1 is MNHNY and CDR2 is SVGAGI (reference sequence). This CDR3 is built from 16 residues. CDR3 DNA: TGTGCCAGCAGTTACTCGGTGATGTGGGGGGATGAAAAACTGTTTTTT. Amino acids: CASSYSVMWGDEKLFF.

The chain has TRBV19 and TRBJ2-7; a possible D gene is TRBD2 (5 bases). Germline lookup yields CDR1 LNHDA and CDR2 SQIVND (reference sequence). V was trimmed by 3 bases and J by 0 bases, leaving 15 bases between them. CDR3 length equals 16 residues. The CDR3 reads CASSIGSLDFSYEQYF. CDR3 sequence (DNA): TGTGCCAGTAGTATCGGCTCACTAGATTTCTCCTACGAGCAGTACTTC.

The rearrangement joins TRBV9 to TRBJ1-4; TRBD1 matches at 7 bases. V was pared by 0 bases and J by 6 bases, with 8 bases of the junction left unmatched. Germline V gene lookup returns CDR1 SGDLS and CDR2 YYNGEE. The CDR3 covers 16 residues. Written as DNA, the CDR3 is TGTGCCAGCAGCGTAGGGGTCGACAGGGAGGATGAAAAACTGTTTTTT. It specifies CASSVGVDREDEKLFF.

V and J are TRBV27 and TRBJ1-2; D may be TRBD1 (6 bases). The CDR3 runs to 15 residues. The germline gives CDR1 MNHEY, CDR2 SMNVEV (reference sequence). Trimming removed 8 bases from V and 6 bases from J, with 22 bases in between. This chain's CDR3 is CASRSGARIWDGYTF. CDR3 DNA: TGTGCCAGCCGTTCGGGGGCGAGGATCTGGGATGGCTACACCTTC.

This sequence joins TRBV27 and TRBJ1-5, with D uncertain. The V gene lost 2 bases and the J gene lost 7 bases, with 12 bases spanning the gap. Germline V gene sequence: CDR1 MNHEY, CDR2 SMNVEV (reference sequence). The CDR3 extends over 14 amino acids. The CDR3 sequence is CASSLGGGWQPQHF. CDR3 DNA sequence: TGTGCCAGCAGTTTAGGTGGAGGGTGGCAGCCCCAGCATTTT.

This clone was recorded only once. The rearrangement uses TRBV10-2 and TRBJ2-1, with D possibly TRBD2 on 6 matching bases. This CDR3 has 13 residues. The V end was cut by 8 bases, the J end by 2 bases, with 10 bases between. Looked up from germline, CDR1 is WSHSY and CDR2 is SAAADI. Here the CDR3 DNA reads TGCGCCAGCGGGGCGGGGACCTACAATGAGCAGTTCTTC. Encoded protein: CASGAGTYNEQFF.

V usage is TRBV6-6 and J usage is TRBJ1-4; maybe TRBD1 (5 bases). CDR1 is MNHNY and CDR2 is SVGAGI in the germline V gene (reference sequence). V lost 2 bases and J lost 11, with 15 bases in between. The CDR3 has 14 amino acids. As DNA, the CDR3 is TGTGCCAGCAGTTACCTCTCCGGGACGGGGAAACTGTTTTTT. Translated, it gives CASSYLSGTGKLFF.

The chain employs TRBV29-1 and TRBJ2-5; no clear D gene. The CDR3 runs to 10 residues. V lost 6 bases to trimming and J lost 6 bases, with 8 bases between them. Germline-derived CDR1 and CDR2 are SQVTM and ANQGSEA. CDR3 nucleotide sequence: TGCAGCGTCCCCGGCCAGACCCAGTACTTC. Its translation is CSVPGQTQYF.

The V gene is TRBV28, the J gene TRBJ1-4, with 8 bases lining up with TRBD1. V shed 1 base and J 6 bases; nucleotides not matched to a gene: 13. CDR1 MDHEN and CDR2 SYDVKM come from the germline V gene. The CDR3 covers 18 residues. The CDR3 is CASSLSSGRTGSDEKLFF. CDR3 in DNA: TGTGCCAGCAGTTTATCCTCCGGACGGACAGGGTCGGATGAAAAACTGTTTTTT.

In this sample, this clone turned up a few times. J is TRBJ1-2 and V is TRBV7-2; no clear D. This CDR3 spans 14 amino acids. Looked up from germline, CDR1 is SGHTA and CDR2 is FQGNSA. The V and J ends lost 4 bases and 3 bases respectively, with 12 bases between them. Here the CDR3 DNA reads TGTGCCAGCAGCTCCTCCGCCCGCTACTATGGCTACACCTTC. Its protein is CASSSSARYYGYTF.

This clone was recorded only once. The chain employs TRBV4-3 and TRBJ2-2; TRBD1 matches at 10 bases. V lost 0 bases to trimming and J lost 5 bases; unmatched junction nucleotides: 3. Germline CDR1 reads LGHNA; CDR2 reads YSLEER. CDR3 length: 16 amino acids. CDR3 bases: TGCGCCAGCAGCCAAGAACAGGGACAGGGGACCGGGGAGCTGTTTTTT. Its protein is CASSQEQGQGTGELFF.

The chain couples TRBV19 to TRBJ2-5, with 10 bases identical to TRBD1. The trim removed 5 bases at V and 5 bases at J, leaving 8 bases unmatched. Germline V gene sequence: CDR1 LNHDA, CDR2 SQIVND (reference sequence). The CDR3 runs to 15 residues. Written as DNA, the CDR3 is TGTGCCAGTAGTTTGTGGACAGGGGGGACGGAGACCCAGTACTTC. Translated: CASSLWTGGTETQYF.

The rearrangement joins TRBV5-6 to TRBJ1-4; D is undetermined. Germline V gene sequence: CDR1 SGHDT, CDR2 YYEEEE. The CDR3 has 16 amino acids. Trimming removed 5 bases at V and 10 bases at J, with 24 bases between. The CDR3 here is CASSDKGGSLGRKLFF. CDR3 in DNA: TGTGCCAGCAGTGACAAGGGAGGATCCCTCGGGAGAAAACTGTTTTTT.

The chain uses TRBV2 and TRBJ1-2, with TRBD1 identical over 7 bases. CDR3 length equals 14 residues. The V and J ends lost 8 bases and 5 bases, in that order; junction bases with no gene match: 11. Germline CDR1 reads SNHLY; CDR2 reads FYNNEI. The CDR3 DNA follows: TGTGCCAGCGAGTCCGACAGGGTGGGGTATGGCTACACCTTC. Translating it yields CASESDRVGYGYTF.

This clone appeared once. The genes are TRBV19 and TRBJ2-7; possible D gene TRBD2, 5 bases. The germline V gene has CDR1 LNHDA and CDR2 SQIVND (reference sequence). The CDR3 is made up of 13 amino acids. Trimming removed 4 bases from V and 3 bases from J, with 10 bases in between. The CDR3 protein is CASSTGGFYEQYF. CDR3 coding DNA: TGTGCCAGTAGTACAGGCGGGTTCTACGAGCAGTACTTC.

V usage is TRBV19 and J usage is TRBJ2-6; D gene unclear. V lost 3 bases, J lost 2 bases, and 17 bases lay in between. This CDR3 is 18 amino acids long. Germline V gives CDR1 LNHDA, CDR2 SQIVND (reference sequence). This chain's CDR3 is CASSILGILGTGANVLTF. The CDR3 nucleotides are TGTGCCAGTAGTATCTTGGGCATCCTGGGGACTGGGGCCAACGTCCTGACTTTC.

The gene calls are TRBV2 and TRBJ2-1, with D perhaps TRBD2 (6 bases). The ends were cut back, 3 bases at V and 9 bases at J, with 15 bases in the middle. The V gene's germline CDR1 is SNHLY and CDR2 FYNNEI. This CDR3 has 14 amino acids. CDR3 DNA: TGTGCCAGCAGTGAGGGCGAGGGTAGCGGTGAGCAGTTCTTC. Translating it yields CASSEGEGSGEQFF.

This chain connects TRBV9 to TRBJ1-5; TRBD1 agrees at 7 bases. V trimming: 0 bases; J trimming: 7 bases; junction bases outside the gene matches: 1. The germline CDR1 and CDR2 sequences are SGDLS and YYNGEE. This CDR3 is built from 13 residues. CDR3 sequence (DNA): TGTGCCAGCAGCGTAGAGGGGGCGCAGCCCCAGCATTTT. It codes for CASSVEGAQPQHF.

The chain links TRBV9 to TRBJ2-5; a weak D match, TRBD1 (5 bases). Trimming shortened V by 2 bases and J by 5 bases, and 16 bases separated the two germline ends. The V gene's germline CDR1 is SGDLS and CDR2 YYNGEE. The CDR3 consists of 15 residues. The CDR3 loop is CASSVGRVIGETQYF. CDR3 in DNA: TGTGCCAGCAGCGTGGGCAGGGTGATAGGCGAGACCCAGTACTTC.

The V gene is TRBV18, the J gene TRBJ1-1, with no clear D. Germline V gene sequence: CDR1 KGHSH, CDR2 LQKENI. This CDR3 has 12 residues. V was shortened by 6 bases and J by 6 bases, with 11 bases between the two germline ends. For the CDR3, the DNA is TGTGCCAGCTCCCTGCGAGGGCCTGAAGCTTTCTTT. It encodes CASSLRGPEAFF.

In DNA, the CDR3 is TGTGCCAGCTCAGTAACAGGGCATGGCTATGGCTACACCTTC. Its protein product is CASSVTGHGYGYTF. The chain employs TRBV18 and TRBJ1-2; TRBD1 is a possible D gene (6 bases). Germline V gives CDR1 KGHSH, CDR2 LQKENI. The V gene lost 5 bases and the J gene lost 4 bases, with 14 bases spanning the gap. The CDR3 sequence is 14 residues long.

The rearrangement uses TRBV29-1 and TRBJ2-1; 11 nucleotides match TRBD2. CDR1 SQVTM and CDR2 ANQGSEA come from the germline V gene. The CDR3 has 16 amino acids. V shed 0 bases and J 6 bases; nucleotides not matched to a gene: 7. The CDR3 DNA reads as TGCAGCGTTGAAGATCGGGGACTAGCGGTACTCAATGAGCAGTTCTTC. Translated: CSVEDRGLAVLNEQFF.

CDR3 loop: CASSLYGSGGIETQYF. In nucleotides, the CDR3 is TGTGCCAGCAGCTTATATGGAAGCGGCGGAATAGAGACCCAGTACTTC. The chain is built from TRBV11-2 and TRBJ2-5; TRBD2 might be the D (5 bases). The CDR3 is 16 amino acids. Trimming shortened V by 2 bases and J by 4 bases, and 17 bases separated the two germline ends. The germline gives CDR1 SGHAT, CDR2 FQNNGV.

The chain employs TRBV11-3 and TRBJ2-7; unclear D gene. V shed 5 bases and J shed 6 bases, with 20 bases lying between them. Germline V gives CDR1 SGHNT, CDR2 YENEEA. The CDR3 has 15 residues. The CDR3: CASSPTLAGSGEQYF. The CDR3 DNA sequence: TGTGCCAGCAGCCCAACCCTTGCTGGTTCCGGCGAGCAGTACTTC.

For the CDR3, the DNA is TGTGCCAGCAGTTACTCGATTGCTTCTGGGGCCAACGTCCTGACTTTC. Protein sequence: CASSYSIASGANVLTF. V is TRBV6-5 and J is TRBJ2-6; no firm D call. The CDR3 is 16 residues long. Trimming cost V 0 bases and J 1 base, with 7 bases left between them. Germline V lookup: CDR1 MNHEY, CDR2 SVGAGI.

The V and J genes are TRBV6-6 and TRBJ1-5; 7 bases are a match to TRBD1. This CDR3 comprises 13 residues. Germline V gives CDR1 MNHNY, CDR2 SVGAGI (reference sequence). After removal of 7 bases from V and 5 bases from J, the junction contained 5 bases not matched to a gene. CDR3: CASIRQGDQPQHF. The CDR3 DNA sequence: TGTGCCAGCATCCGACAGGGCGATCAGCCCCAGCATTTT.

The CDR3 reads CASNRGGTNQPQHF. The CDR3 DNA reads as TGTGCCAGCAATCGGGGGGGCACGAATCAGCCCCAGCATTTT. The chain links TRBV2 to TRBJ1-5, with D possibly being TRBD1 (6 bases). Per the germline V gene, CDR1 is SNHLY and CDR2 is FYNNEI. The CDR3 is 14 residues long. Trimming stripped 7 bases from V and 4 bases from J, with 14 bases between.

This chain uses TRBV19 with TRBJ2-2, with 8 bases identical to TRBD2. Trimming at V came to 9 bases and at J to 1 base, leaving 7 bases not matched to a gene. Germline CDR1 reads LNHDA; CDR2 reads SQIVND (reference sequence). This CDR3 contains 15 residues. The CDR3 DNA is TGTGCCAGCACTCAACTAGCGGTGAACACCGGGGAGCTGTTTTTT. The encoded protein is CASTQLAVNTGELFF.

The chain couples TRBV5-1 to TRBJ2-3; maybe TRBD1 (5 bases). The germline V and J ends were trimmed by 2 bases and 3 bases, with 10 bases remaining between them. The length of the CDR3 is 14 residues. CDR1 SGHRS and CDR2 YFSETQ come from the germline V gene. The CDR3 DNA reads TGCGCCAGCAGCTTCCCAGGGTTTACAGATACGCAGTATTTT. Its protein product is CASSFPGFTDTQYF.